This T cell receptor beta chain was recorded in a study of T cell repertoires in cytomegalovirus infection. TCRdb re-analysed the reads in MiXCR, keeping a single row per CDR3 protein. The sample includes about 500,000 distinct CDR3 sequences, 30% to 40% of them seen just once. This clonotype came up a few times. The antigen is unknown. The J segment lost 6 bases and the V segment lost 6 bases, leaving 10 bases of the junction unmatched. Germline V gene data show CDR1 as DFQATT and CDR2 as SNEGSKA (reference sequence). The CDR3 runs to 15 residues. The origin of this receptor is a human donor in good health (CMV status not recorded). Some clones in this sample may be carry-over from other donors' samples. Sequenced here: cultured PBMCs, sampled from culture after CMV antigen stimulation. This sequence joins TRBV20-1 and TRBJ1-4, with 10 nucleotides matching TRBD1. CDR3 loop: CSAPGADRGDEKLFF. CDR3 coding DNA: TGCAGTGCCCCAGGGGCGGACAGGGGGGATGAAAAACTGTTTTTT.